This TCR beta chain was found in a study of shared clonotypes between healthy human individuals. The data were produced by immunoSEQ multiplex PCR, yet TCRdb's version contains in-frame clones alone and is incomplete. The data hold about 1 million clones, with under 80% observed a single time. This clone was seen a handful of times. With 6 bases clipped from V and 2 bases from J, the junction kept 9 bases outside the gene matches. CDR3 length: 15 residues. The V gene's germline CDR1 is MNHEY and CDR2 SMNVEV (reference sequence). The origin of this receptor is a man younger than 35 in good health. V is TRBV27 and J is TRBJ1-1, with 7 bases fitting TRBD1. Sequenced input: memory CD4+ T cells sorted from blood. The sample's subset: CD45RA-negative fraction. The CDR3 DNA reads TGTGCCAGCAGGCCGGGACGGACAGGTAACACTGAAGCTTTCTTT. Translation: CASRPGRTGNTEAFF.